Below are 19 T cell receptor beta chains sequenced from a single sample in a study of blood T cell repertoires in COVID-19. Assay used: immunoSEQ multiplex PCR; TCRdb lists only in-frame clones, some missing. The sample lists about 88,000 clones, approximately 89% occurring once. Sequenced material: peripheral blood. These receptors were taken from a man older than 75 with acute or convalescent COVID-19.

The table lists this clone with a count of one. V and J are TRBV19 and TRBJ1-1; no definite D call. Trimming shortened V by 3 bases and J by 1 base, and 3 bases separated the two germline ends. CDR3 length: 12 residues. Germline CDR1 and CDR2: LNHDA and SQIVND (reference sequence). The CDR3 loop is CASSIRNTEAFF. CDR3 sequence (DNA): TGTGCCAGTAGTATTAGGAACACTGAAGCTTTCTTT. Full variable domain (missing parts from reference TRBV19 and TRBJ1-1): DGGITQSPKYLFRKEGQNVTLSCEQNLNHDAMYWYRQDPGQGLRLIYYSQIVNDFQKGDIAEGYSVSREKKESFPLTVTSAQKNPTAFYLCASSIRNTEAFFGQGTRLTVV.

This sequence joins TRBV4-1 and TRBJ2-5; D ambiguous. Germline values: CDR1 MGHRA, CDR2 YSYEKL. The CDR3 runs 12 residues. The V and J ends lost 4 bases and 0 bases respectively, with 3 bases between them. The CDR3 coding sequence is TGCGCCAGCAGCCCTGACCAAGAGACCCAGTACTTC. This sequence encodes CASSPDQETQYF.

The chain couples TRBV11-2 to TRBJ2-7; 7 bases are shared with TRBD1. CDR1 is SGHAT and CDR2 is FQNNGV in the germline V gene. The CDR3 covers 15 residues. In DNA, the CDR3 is TGTGCGTCATCAAGCCAGGGGGAGTTTTTGAGGGAGCAGTACTTC. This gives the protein CASSSQGEFLREQYF.

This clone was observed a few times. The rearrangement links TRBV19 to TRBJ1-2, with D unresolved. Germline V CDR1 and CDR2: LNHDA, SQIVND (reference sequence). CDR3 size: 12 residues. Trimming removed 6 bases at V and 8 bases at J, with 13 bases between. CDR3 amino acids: CASRVSVGGYTF. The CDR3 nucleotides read TGTGCCAGTAGGGTCAGCGTCGGGGGCTACACCTTC.

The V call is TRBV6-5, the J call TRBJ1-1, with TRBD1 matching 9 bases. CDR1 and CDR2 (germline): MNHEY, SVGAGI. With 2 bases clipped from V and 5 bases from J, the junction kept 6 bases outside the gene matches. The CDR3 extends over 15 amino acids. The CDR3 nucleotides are TGTGCCAGCAGTTACCATGGACAGGGGAGGACTGAAGCTTTCTTT. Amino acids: CASSYHGQGRTEAFF.

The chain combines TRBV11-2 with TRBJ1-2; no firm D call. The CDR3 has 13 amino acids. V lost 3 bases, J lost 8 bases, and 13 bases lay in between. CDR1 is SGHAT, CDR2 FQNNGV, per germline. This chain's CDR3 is CASSLLVVEGYTF. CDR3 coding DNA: TGTGCCAGCAGCTTGTTGGTTGTGGAGGGCTACACCTTC.

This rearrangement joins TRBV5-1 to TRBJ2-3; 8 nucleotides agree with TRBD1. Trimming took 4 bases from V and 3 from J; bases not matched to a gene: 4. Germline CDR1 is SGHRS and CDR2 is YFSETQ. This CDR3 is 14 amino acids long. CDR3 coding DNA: TGCGCCAGCAGCCCGGGACAGGAGACAGATACGCAGTATTTT. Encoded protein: CASSPGQETDTQYF.

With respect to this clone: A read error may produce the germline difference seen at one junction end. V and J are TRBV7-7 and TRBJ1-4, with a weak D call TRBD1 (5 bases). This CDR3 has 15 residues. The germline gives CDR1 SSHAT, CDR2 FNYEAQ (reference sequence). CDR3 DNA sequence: TGTGCTAGCAGCTCCGGGGTCGGGGGTAATGAAAAACTGTTTTTT. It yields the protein CASSSGVGGNEKLFF.

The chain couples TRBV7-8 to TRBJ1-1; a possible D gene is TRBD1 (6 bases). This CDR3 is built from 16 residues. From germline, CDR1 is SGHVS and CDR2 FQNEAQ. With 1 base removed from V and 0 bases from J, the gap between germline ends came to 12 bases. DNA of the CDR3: TGTGCCAGCAGCTTAGGAACAGGGTTGGTGAACACTGAAGCTTTCTTT. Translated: CASSLGTGLVNTEAFF.

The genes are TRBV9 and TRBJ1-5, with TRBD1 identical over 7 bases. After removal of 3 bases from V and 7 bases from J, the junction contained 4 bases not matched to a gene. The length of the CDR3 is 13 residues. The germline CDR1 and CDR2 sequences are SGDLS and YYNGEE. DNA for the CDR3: TGTGCCAGCAGCGGACAGGGAGGCCAGCCCCAGCATTTT. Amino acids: CASSGQGGQPQHF.

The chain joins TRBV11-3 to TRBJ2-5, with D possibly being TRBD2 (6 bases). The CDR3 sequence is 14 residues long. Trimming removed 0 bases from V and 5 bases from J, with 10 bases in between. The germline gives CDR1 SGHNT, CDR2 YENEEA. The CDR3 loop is CASSLDREQETQYF. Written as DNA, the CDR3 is TGTGCCAGCAGCTTAGACCGGGAGCAGGAGACCCAGTACTTC.

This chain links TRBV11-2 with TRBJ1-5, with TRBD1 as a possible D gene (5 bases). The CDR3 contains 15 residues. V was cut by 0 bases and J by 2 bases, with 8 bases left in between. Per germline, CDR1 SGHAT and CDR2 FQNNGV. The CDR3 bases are TGTGCCAGCAGCTTAGATTGGGGGGGCAATCAGCCCCAGCATTTT. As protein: CASSLDWGGNQPQHF.

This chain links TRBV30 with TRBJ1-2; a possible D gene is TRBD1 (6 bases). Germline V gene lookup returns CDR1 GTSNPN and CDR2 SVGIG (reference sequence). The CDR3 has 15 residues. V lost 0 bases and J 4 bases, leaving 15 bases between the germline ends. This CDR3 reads CAWSVPGTRGYGYTF. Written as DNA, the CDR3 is TGTGCCTGGAGTGTACCCGGGACAAGAGGCTATGGCTACACCTTC.

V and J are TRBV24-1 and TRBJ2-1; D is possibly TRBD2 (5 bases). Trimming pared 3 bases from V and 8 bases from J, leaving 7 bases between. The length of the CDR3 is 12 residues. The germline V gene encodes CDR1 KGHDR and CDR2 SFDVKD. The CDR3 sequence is CATSDPGDEQFF. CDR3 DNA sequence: TGTGCCACCAGTGATCCCGGGGATGAGCAGTTCTTC.

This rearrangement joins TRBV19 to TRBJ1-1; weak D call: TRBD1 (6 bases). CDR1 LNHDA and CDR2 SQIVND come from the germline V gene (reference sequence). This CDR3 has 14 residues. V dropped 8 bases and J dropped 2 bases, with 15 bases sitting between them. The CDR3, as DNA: TGTGCCAGTGAAATGATAGGGACAAACACTGAAGCTTTCTTT. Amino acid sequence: CASEMIGTNTEAFF.

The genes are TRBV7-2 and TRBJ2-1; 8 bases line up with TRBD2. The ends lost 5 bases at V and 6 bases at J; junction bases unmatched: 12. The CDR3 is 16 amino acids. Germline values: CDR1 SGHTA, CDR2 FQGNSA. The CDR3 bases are TGTGCCAGCAGCCCCTCGGGAGGGGCAAGCCTCAATGAGCAGTTCTTC. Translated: CASSPSGGASLNEQFF. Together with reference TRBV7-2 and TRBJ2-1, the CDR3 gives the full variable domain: GAGVSQSPSNKVTEKGKDVELRCDPISGHTALYWYRQSLGQGLEFLIYFQGNSAPDKSGLPSDRFSAERTGGSVSTLTIQRTQQEDSAVYLCASSPSGGASLNEQFFGPGTRLTVL.

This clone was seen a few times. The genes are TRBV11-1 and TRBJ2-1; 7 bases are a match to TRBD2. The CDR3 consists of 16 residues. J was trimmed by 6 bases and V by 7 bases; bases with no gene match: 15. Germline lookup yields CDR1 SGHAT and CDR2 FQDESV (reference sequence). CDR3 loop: CASTPLGGGPLNEQFF. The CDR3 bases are TGTGCCAGCACCCCGTTGGGGGGAGGGCCTCTCAATGAGCAGTTCTTC.

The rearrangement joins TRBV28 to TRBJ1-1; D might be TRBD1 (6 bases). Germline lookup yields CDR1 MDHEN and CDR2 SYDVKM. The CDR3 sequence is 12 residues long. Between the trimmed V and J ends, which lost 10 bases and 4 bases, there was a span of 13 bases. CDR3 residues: CAIKGGGTEAFF. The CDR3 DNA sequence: TGTGCCATCAAGGGGGGGGGCACTGAAGCTTTCTTT.

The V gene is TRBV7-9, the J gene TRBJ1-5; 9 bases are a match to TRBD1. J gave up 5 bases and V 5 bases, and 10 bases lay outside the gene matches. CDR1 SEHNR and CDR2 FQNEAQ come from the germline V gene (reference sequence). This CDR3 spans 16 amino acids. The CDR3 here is CASSAIGTGKDQPQHF. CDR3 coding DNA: TGTGCCAGCAGCGCTATCGGGACAGGGAAGGATCAGCCCCAGCATTTT.